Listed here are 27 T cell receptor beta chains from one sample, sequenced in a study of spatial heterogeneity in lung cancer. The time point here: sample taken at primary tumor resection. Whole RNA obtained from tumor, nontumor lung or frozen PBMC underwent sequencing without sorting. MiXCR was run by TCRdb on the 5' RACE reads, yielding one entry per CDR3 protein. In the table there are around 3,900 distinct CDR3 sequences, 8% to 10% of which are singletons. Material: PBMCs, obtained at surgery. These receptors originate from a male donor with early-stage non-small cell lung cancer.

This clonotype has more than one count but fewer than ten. CDR3 DNA sequence: TGTGCCAGCAGTTGGGGAGATACGCAGTATTTT. Its protein is CASSWGDTQYF. The chain has TRBV12-3 or TRBV12-4 and TRBJ2-3; no reliable D call. Trimming took off 4 bases at V and 5 bases at J, with 4 bases between the two ends. This CDR3 has 11 amino acids.

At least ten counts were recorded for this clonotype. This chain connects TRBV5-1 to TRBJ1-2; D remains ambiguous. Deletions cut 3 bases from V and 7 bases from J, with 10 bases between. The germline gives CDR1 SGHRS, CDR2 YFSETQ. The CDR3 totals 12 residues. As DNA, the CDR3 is TGCGCCAGCAGCTCATCTCGCAGTGGCTACACCTTC. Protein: CASSSSRSGYTF.

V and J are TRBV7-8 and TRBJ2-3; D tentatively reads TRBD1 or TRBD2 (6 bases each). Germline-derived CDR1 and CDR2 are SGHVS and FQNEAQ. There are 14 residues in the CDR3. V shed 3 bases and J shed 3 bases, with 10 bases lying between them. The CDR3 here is CASSFTGATDTQYF. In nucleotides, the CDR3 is TGTGCCAGCAGCTTTACGGGGGCAACAGATACGCAGTATTTT.

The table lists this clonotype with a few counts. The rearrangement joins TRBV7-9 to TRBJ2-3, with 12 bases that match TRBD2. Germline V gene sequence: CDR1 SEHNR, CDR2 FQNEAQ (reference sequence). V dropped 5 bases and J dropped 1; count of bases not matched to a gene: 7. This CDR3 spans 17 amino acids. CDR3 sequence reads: CASSGKRLAGGTDTQYF. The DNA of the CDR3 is TGTGCCAGCAGCGGCAAGCGACTAGCGGGGGGCACAGATACGCAGTATTTT.

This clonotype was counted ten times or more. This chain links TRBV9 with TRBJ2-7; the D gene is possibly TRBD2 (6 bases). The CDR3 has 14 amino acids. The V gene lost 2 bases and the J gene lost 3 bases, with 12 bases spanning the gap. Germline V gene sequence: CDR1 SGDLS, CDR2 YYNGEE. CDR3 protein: CASSVGGSYYEQYF. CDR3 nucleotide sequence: TGTGCCAGCAGCGTCGGGGGTTCCTACTACGAGCAGTACTTC.

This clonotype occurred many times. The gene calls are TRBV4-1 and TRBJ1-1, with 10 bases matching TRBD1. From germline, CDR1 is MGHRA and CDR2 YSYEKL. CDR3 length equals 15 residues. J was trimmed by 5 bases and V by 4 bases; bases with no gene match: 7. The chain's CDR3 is CASSRGTGDGTEAFF. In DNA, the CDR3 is TGCGCCAGCAGCCGCGGGACAGGGGATGGGACTGAAGCTTTCTTT.

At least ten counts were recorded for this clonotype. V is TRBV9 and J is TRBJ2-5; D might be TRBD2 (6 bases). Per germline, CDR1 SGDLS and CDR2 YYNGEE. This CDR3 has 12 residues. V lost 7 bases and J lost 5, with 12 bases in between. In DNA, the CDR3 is TGTGCCAGCGGGGGGTCCCATGAGACCCAGTACTTC. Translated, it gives CASGGSHETQYF.

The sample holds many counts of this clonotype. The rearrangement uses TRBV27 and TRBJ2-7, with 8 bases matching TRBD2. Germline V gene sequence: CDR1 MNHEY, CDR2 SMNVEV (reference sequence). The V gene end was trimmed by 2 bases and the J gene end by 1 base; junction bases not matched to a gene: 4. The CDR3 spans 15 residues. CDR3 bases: TGTGCCAGCAGTTTAACCGGGGGGGTATCCTACGAGCAGTACTTC. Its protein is CASSLTGGVSYEQYF.

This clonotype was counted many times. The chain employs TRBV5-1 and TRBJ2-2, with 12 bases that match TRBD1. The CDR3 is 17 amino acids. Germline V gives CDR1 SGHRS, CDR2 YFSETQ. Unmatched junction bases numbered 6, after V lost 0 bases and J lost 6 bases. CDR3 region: CASSLGPGQGAAGELFF. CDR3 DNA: TGCGCCAGCAGCTTGGGTCCGGGACAGGGGGCCGCCGGGGAGCTGTTTTTT.

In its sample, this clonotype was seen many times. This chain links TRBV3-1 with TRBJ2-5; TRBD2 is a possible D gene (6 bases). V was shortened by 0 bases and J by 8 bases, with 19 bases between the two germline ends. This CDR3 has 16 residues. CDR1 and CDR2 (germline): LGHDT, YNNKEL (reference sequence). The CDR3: CASSQDPTGTGGTQYF. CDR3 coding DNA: TGTGCCAGCAGCCAAGACCCAACCGGGACTGGGGGAACCCAGTACTTC.

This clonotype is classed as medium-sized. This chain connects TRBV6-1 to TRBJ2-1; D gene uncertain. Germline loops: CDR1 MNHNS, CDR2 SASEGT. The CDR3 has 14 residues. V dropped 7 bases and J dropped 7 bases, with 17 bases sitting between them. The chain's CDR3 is CASMIGRMGNEQFF. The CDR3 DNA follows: TGTGCCAGCATGATAGGACGGATGGGAAATGAGCAGTTCTTC.

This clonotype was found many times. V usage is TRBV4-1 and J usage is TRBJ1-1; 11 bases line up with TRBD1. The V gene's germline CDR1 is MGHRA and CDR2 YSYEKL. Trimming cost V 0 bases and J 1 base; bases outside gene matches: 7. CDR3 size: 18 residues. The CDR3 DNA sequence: TGCGCCAGCAGCCAAGAAATAGGGGACAGGGGGAAGAACACTGAAGCTTTCTTT. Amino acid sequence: CASSQEIGDRGKNTEAFF.

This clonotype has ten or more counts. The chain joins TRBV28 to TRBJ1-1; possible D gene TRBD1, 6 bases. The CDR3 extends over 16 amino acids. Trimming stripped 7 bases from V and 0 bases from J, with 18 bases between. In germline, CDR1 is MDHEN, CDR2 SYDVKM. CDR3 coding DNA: TGTGCCAGCACCCATGCGTGGACAGATTTGAACACTGAAGCTTTCTTT. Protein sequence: CASTHAWTDLNTEAFF.

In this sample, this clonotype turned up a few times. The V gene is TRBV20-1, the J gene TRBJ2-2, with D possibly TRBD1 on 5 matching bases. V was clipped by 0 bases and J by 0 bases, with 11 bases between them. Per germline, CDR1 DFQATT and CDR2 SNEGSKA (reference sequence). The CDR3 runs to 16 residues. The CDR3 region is CSARDFRGTNTGELFF. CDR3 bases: TGCAGTGCTAGAGATTTTAGGGGAACGAACACCGGGGAGCTGTTTTTT.

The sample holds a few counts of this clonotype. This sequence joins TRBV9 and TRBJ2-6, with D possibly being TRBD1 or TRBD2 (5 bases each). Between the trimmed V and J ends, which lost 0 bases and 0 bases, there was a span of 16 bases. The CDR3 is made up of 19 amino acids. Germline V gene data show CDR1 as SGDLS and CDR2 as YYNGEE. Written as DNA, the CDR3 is TGTGCCAGCAGCGTAGATAGTCGGGGCCCCCACTCTGGGGCCAACGTCCTGACTTTC. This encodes CASSVDSRGPHSGANVLTF.

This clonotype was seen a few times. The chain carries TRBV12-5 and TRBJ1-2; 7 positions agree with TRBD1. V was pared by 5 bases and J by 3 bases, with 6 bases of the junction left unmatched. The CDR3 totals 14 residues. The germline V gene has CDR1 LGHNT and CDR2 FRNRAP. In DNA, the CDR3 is TGTGCTAGTGGTCAAGGCGGGACAGACTATGGCTACACCTTC. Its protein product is CASGQGGTDYGYTF.

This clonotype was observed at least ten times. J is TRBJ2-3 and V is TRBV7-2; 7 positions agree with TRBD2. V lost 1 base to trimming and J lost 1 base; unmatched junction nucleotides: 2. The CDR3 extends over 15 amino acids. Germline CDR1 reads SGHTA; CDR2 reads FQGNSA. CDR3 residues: CASSLVAGGTDTQYF. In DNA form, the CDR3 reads TGTGCCAGCAGCTTAGTTGCGGGGGGCACAGATACGCAGTATTTT.

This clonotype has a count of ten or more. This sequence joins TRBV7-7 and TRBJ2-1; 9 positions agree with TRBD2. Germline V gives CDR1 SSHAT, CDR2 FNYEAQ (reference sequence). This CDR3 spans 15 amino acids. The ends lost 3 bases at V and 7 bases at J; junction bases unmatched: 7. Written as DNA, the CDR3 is TGTGCCAGCAGCTTTAGCGGGGGACTACTTAATGAGCAGTTCTTC. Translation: CASSFSGGLLNEQFF.

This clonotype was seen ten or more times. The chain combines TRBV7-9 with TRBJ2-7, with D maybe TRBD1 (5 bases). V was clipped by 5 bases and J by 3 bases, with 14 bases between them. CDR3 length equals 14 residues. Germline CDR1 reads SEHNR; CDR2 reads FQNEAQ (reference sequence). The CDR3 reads CASSTANRNYEQYF. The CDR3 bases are TGTGCCAGCAGCACCGCCAACAGGAACTACGAGCAGTACTTC.

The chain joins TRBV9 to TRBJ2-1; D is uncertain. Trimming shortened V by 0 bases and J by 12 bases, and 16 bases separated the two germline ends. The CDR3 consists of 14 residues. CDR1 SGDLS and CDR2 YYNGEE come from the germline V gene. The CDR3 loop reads CASSVGYQGRRQFF. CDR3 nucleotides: TGTGCCAGCAGCGTAGGGTATCAAGGTCGACGGCAGTTCTTC. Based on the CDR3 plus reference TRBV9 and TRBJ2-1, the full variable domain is DSGVTQTPKHLITATGQRVTLRCSPRSGDLSVYWYQQSLDQGLQFLIQYYNGEERAKGNILERFSAQQFPDLHSELNLSSLELGDSALYFCASSVGYQGRRQFFGPGTRLTVL.

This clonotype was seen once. CDR3 loop: CAWSGRTFINGELFF. As DNA, the CDR3 is TGTGCCTGGAGTGGTAGGACTTTTATCAACGGGGAGCTGTTTTTT. The V gene is TRBV30, the J gene TRBJ2-2, with D perhaps matching TRBD2 (5 bases). This CDR3 has 15 amino acids. The germline V gene encodes CDR1 GTSNPN and CDR2 SVGIG (reference sequence). The V end lost 1 base, the J end lost 7 bases, and 16 bases lay between the germline ends.

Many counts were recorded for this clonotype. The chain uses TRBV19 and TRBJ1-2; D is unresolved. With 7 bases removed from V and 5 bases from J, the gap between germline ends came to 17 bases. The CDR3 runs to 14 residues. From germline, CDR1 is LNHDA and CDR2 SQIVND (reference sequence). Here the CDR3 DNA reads TGTGCCAGTAACCCGCGGGGAAGGTTTTATGGCTACACCTTC. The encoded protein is CASNPRGRFYGYTF. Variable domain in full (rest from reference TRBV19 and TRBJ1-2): DGGITQSPKYLFRKEGQNVTLSCEQNLNHDAMYWYRQDPGQGLRLIYYSQIVNDFQKGDIAEGYSVSREKKESFPLTVTSAQKNPTAFYLCASNPRGRFYGYTFGSGTRLTVV.

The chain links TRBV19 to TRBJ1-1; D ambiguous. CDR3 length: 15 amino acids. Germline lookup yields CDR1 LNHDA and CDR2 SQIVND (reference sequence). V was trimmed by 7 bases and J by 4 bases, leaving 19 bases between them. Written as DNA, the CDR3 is TGTGCCAGTACGACCCGGCGGGGTGGGATCACTGAAGCTTTCTTT. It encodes CASTTRRGGITEAFF.

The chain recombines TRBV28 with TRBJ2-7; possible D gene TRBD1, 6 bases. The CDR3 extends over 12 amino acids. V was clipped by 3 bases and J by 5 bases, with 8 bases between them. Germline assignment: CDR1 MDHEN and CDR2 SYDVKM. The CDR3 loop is CASSLYRDEQYF. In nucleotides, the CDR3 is TGTGCCAGCAGTTTGTACAGGGACGAGCAGTACTTC.

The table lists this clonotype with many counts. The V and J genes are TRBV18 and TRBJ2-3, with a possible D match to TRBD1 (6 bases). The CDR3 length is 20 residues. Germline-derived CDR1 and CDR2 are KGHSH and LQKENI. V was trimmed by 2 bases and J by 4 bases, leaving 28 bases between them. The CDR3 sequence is CASSPYIAGVISEGADTQYF. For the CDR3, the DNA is TGTGCCAGCTCACCATATATAGCAGGAGTTATCTCTGAGGGGGCAGATACGCAGTATTTT.

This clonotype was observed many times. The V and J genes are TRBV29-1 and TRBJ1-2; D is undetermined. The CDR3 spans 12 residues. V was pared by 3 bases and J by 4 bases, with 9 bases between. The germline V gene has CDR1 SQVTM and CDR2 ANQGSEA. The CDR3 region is CSVERGSYGYTF. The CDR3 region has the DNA TGCAGCGTTGAGCGGGGTTCCTATGGCTACACCTTC.

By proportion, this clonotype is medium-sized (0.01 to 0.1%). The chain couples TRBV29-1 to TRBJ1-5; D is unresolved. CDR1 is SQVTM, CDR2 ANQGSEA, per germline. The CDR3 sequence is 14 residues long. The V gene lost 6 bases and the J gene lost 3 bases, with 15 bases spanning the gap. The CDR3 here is CSVLVTDYNQPQHF. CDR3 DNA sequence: TGCAGCGTCCTGGTTACGGACTACAATCAGCCCCAGCATTTT. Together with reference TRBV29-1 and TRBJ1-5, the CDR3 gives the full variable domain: SAVISQKPSRDICQRGTSLTIQCQVDSQVTMMFWYRQQPGQSLTLIATANQGSEATYESGFVIDKFPISRPNLTFSTLTVSNMSPEDSSIYLCSVLVTDYNQPQHFGDGTRLSIL.